This entry lists 30 T cell receptor beta chains sequenced from one sample in a study of OX40 agonist ivuxolimab in advanced cancers. Receptors were amplified or captured by the immunoSEQ multiplex PCR assay. The source is immuneACCESS, and TCRdb retained only in-frame sequences with V and J called. Part of the clones is not carried over; for the studies checked, unresolved V genes explain less than half of this, and the remainder is unexplained. The sample contains fewer than 70,000 clones, around 87% of them found a single time. 2.5% to 3% of the sample is taken by the ten largest. Sequencing used CD4+ or CD8+ T cells sorted from blood, obtained in a trial of the OX40 agonist ivuxolimab. All receptors come from an adult with an advanced solid tumor such as melanoma, head and neck, liver or kidney cancer.

This chain connects TRBV5-4 to TRBJ1-2; D possibly corresponds to TRBD1 (5 bases). Germline V gene sequence: CDR1 SGHNT, CDR2 YYREEE (reference sequence). The CDR3 runs to 17 residues. Trimming removed 0 bases from V and 5 bases from J, with 20 bases in between. The CDR3 loop reads CASSLGGAREVSYGYTF. CDR3 nucleotides: TGTGCCAGCAGCTTGGGAGGTGCCAGGGAGGTATCGTATGGCTACACCTTC. The full variable domain, in which reference TRBV5-4 and TRBJ1-2 provide the parts outside the CDR3, is ETGVTQSPTHLIKTRGQQVTLRCSSQSGHNTVSWYQQALGQGPQFIFQYYREEENGRGNFPPRFSGLQFPNYSSELNVNALELDDSALYLCASSLGGAREVSYGYTFGSGTRLTVV.

The chain combines TRBV19 with TRBJ2-1; 8 nucleotides match TRBD2. The CDR3 extends over 15 amino acids. V was pared by 3 bases and J by 10 bases, with 11 bases of the junction left unmatched. Germline V lookup: CDR1 LNHDA, CDR2 SQIVND (reference sequence). The DNA for the CDR3 is TGTGCCAGTAGTATTCTCCTGGGCGGGAGGCAGGAGCAGTTCTTC. Translated: CASSILLGGRQEQFF.

The rearrangement uses TRBV2 and TRBJ2-6, with D maybe TRBD1 (6 bases). CDR3 length equals 19 residues. Germline CDR1 is SNHLY and CDR2 is FYNNEI. The V gene lost 6 bases and the J gene lost 4 bases, with 25 bases spanning the gap. As DNA, the CDR3 is TGTGCCAGCAGAGATTTCGGCAGGGGCCCTTCGAGAGGGGCCAACGTCCTGACTTTC. This gives the protein CASRDFGRGPSRGANVLTF.

This clone was counted once. The rearrangement joins TRBV28 to TRBJ2-7; 14 positions match TRBD2. The length of the CDR3 is 17 residues. V shed 6 bases and J 0 bases; nucleotides not matched to a gene: 7. CDR1 and CDR2 from the germline V gene are MDHEN and SYDVKM. Here the CDR3 reads CASREGLAGAFSYEQYF. CDR3 sequence (DNA): TGTGCCAGCAGGGAGGGACTAGCGGGGGCCTTCTCCTACGAGCAGTACTTC.

The J gene is TRBJ2-7, the V gene TRBV6-5; D not resolved. The germline V gene encodes CDR1 MNHEY and CDR2 SVGAGI. The CDR3 is made up of 14 amino acids. Deletions cut 2 bases from V and 0 bases from J, with 8 bases between. The CDR3 reads CASSYGGDSYEQYF. As DNA, the CDR3 is TGTGCCAGCAGTTACGGCGGAGACTCCTACGAGCAGTACTTC.

V gene TRBV28 combines with J gene TRBJ2-7, with D possibly being TRBD2 (7 bases). V shed 6 bases and J shed 3 bases, with 18 bases lying between them. This CDR3 contains 15 residues. CDR1 is MDHEN, CDR2 SYDVKM, per germline. In nucleotides, the CDR3 is TGTGCCAGCAGCCGGAGGGGGGGGTCAAACTACGAGCAGTACTTC. Translating it yields CASSRRGGSNYEQYF.

The rearrangement joins TRBV29-1 to TRBJ1-1; D is unclear. CDR1 is SQVTM and CDR2 is ANQGSEA in the germline V gene. The CDR3 runs to 11 residues. V was pared by 7 bases and J by 7 bases, with 13 bases between. This chain's CDR3 is CSGAPLNEAFF. In DNA form, the CDR3 reads TGCAGCGGAGCGCCCCTAAATGAAGCTTTCTTT.

The CDR3 sequence is CASGTGDRVSPLHF. DNA for the CDR3: TGTGCCAGCGGGACCGGGGACAGGGTTTCACCCCTCCACTTT. The chain couples TRBV2 to TRBJ1-6; 9 nucleotides agree with TRBD1. Per the germline V gene, CDR1 is SNHLY and CDR2 is FYNNEI. Unmatched junction bases numbered 8, after V lost 8 bases and J lost 9 bases. The CDR3 loop spans 14 amino acids.

The rearrangement uses TRBV30 and TRBJ1-1; D perhaps matches TRBD1 (6 bases). The CDR3 runs to 13 residues. The V gene lost 0 bases and the J gene lost 5 bases, with 10 bases spanning the gap. CDR1 is GTSNPN and CDR2 is SVGIG in the germline V gene (reference sequence). In DNA, the CDR3 is TGTGCCTGGAGTGTGTCAGGGGATACTGAAGCTTTCTTT. This encodes CAWSVSGDTEAFF.

The rearrangement joins TRBV6-6 to TRBJ2-5, with unresolved D. Trimming took 0 bases from V and 1 from J, leaving 12 bases between them. Germline V gene lookup returns CDR1 MNHNY and CDR2 SVGAGI (reference sequence). The CDR3 contains 16 residues. In DNA, the CDR3 is TGTGCCAGCAGTTACTCTCTAACAAGATTCCAAGAGACCCAGTACTTC. As protein: CASSYSLTRFQETQYF.

DNA for the CDR3: TGTGCCAGCAGCGTAGAAGCAGGGACATTTTCCTACGAGCAGTACTTC. It specifies CASSVEAGTFSYEQYF. The rearrangement uses TRBV9 and TRBJ2-7; D is perhaps TRBD1 (6 bases). The germline V gene has CDR1 SGDLS and CDR2 YYNGEE. V was shortened by 0 bases and J by 1 base, with 14 bases between the two germline ends. This CDR3 has 16 residues.

The chain couples TRBV27 to TRBJ2-3, with 7 bases lining up with TRBD1. The CDR3 spans 14 residues. Germline lookup yields CDR1 MNHEY and CDR2 SMNVEV (reference sequence). Trimming cost V 3 bases and J 4 bases; bases outside gene matches: 4. CDR3 residues: CASSFNRGPDTQYF. The CDR3 nucleotides read TGTGCCAGCAGTTTTAACAGGGGCCCAGATACGCAGTATTTT.

The CDR3 sequence: CAWRRAQSSGNTIYF. The CDR3, as DNA: TGTGCCTGGAGAAGGGCCCAAAGCTCTGGAAACACCATATATTTT. The rearrangement joins TRBV30 to TRBJ1-3; the D is unclear. The germline V gene has CDR1 GTSNPN and CDR2 SVGIG (reference sequence). The V gene lost 3 bases and the J gene lost 0 bases, with 12 bases spanning the gap. This CDR3 comprises 15 residues.

This clone was picked up one time. The V and J genes are TRBV4-2 and TRBJ1-1; D is unresolved. The V gene's germline CDR1 is LGHNA and CDR2 YNFKEQ. Trimming removed 0 bases at V and 4 bases at J, with 12 bases between. This CDR3 comprises 15 residues. For the CDR3, the DNA is TGTGCCAGCAGCCAAGAGTTGGAGACGAGCACTGAAGCTTTCTTT. Encoded protein: CASSQELETSTEAFF.

This chain links TRBV7-6 with TRBJ2-3; 12 bases are a match to TRBD2. V gave up 0 bases and J gave up 6 bases; unmatched junction bases: 10. The CDR3 extends over 18 amino acids. Germline CDR1 reads SGHVS; CDR2 reads FNYEAQ. The CDR3 reads CASSLAPGLAGPRDTQYF. The CDR3 coding sequence is TGTGCCAGCAGCTTAGCCCCCGGACTAGCGGGACCCCGCGATACGCAGTATTTT.

The chain combines TRBV28 with TRBJ2-7; tentative D call: TRBD1 (6 bases). The CDR3 length is 14 residues. V was clipped by 5 bases and J by 2 bases, with 13 bases between them. Germline-derived CDR1 and CDR2 are MDHEN and SYDVKM. In DNA form, the CDR3 reads TGTGCCAGCAGTACCGGGACACCTACCTACGAGCAGTACTTC. Its protein product is CASSTGTPTYEQYF.

The count of this clone is one. The chain links TRBV6-5 to TRBJ2-3; the D is unclear. CDR3 length: 14 amino acids. V was pared by 5 bases and J by 0 bases, with 9 bases between. Germline assignment: CDR1 MNHEY and CDR2 SVGAGI. CDR3 DNA: TGTGCCAGCAGTCTCGTAACTAGCACAGATACGCAGTATTTT. Its translation is CASSLVTSTDTQYF.

The chain uses TRBV2 and TRBJ1-1; 9 positions match TRBD1. The CDR3 has 16 residues. V trimming: 6 bases; J trimming: 1 base; junction bases outside the gene matches: 9. Germline V gives CDR1 SNHLY, CDR2 FYNNEI. In DNA form, the CDR3 reads TGTGCCAGCAGATTACAGGGGGCCCGGGGGAACACTGAAGCTTTCTTT. This encodes CASRLQGARGNTEAFF.

J is TRBJ1-1 and V is TRBV7-9, with 7 nucleotides matching TRBD1. CDR1 SEHNR and CDR2 FQNEAQ come from the germline V gene (reference sequence). Trimming at V came to 2 bases and at J to 1 base, leaving 4 bases not matched to a gene. CDR3 length: 15 residues. CDR3 in amino acids: CASSLPRGQNTEAFF. CDR3 DNA: TGTGCCAGCAGCTTACCGAGGGGGCAGAACACTGAAGCTTTCTTT.

DNA of the CDR3: TGTGCCAGCAGCCAAGGGACTAGCGGGGGCGCAGATACGCAGTATTTT. Protein product: CASSQGTSGGADTQYF. V usage is TRBV4-2 and J usage is TRBJ2-3, with 13 bases fitting TRBD2. Germline V gene lookup returns CDR1 LGHNA and CDR2 YNFKEQ. CDR3 length: 16 residues. V was pared by 1 base and J by 4 bases, with 2 bases of the junction left unmatched.

The chain combines TRBV7-6 with TRBJ1-3; 7 nucleotides align to TRBD1. Germline trimming cut 5 bases from V and 2 bases from J; bases unmatched to any gene: 12. CDR3 size: 17 residues. In germline, CDR1 is SGHVS, CDR2 FNYEAQ. Here the CDR3 reads CASSLQGTGMAGNTIYF. CDR3 coding DNA: TGTGCCAGCAGCCTACAGGGGACGGGGATGGCTGGAAACACCATATATTTT.

The chain links TRBV6-5 to TRBJ1-1; 7 nucleotides line up with TRBD1. From germline, CDR1 is MNHEY and CDR2 SVGAGI. V shed 5 bases and J 5 bases; nucleotides not matched to a gene: 5. The CDR3 has 13 amino acids. CDR3 residues: CASSRQGGTEAFF. CDR3 DNA: TGTGCCAGCAGTCGACAGGGCGGGACTGAAGCTTTCTTT.

This chain uses TRBV27 with TRBJ2-2; D uncertain. The CDR3 consists of 15 residues. V lost 0 bases to trimming and J lost 2 bases, with 7 bases between them. CDR1 and CDR2 (germline): MNHEY, SMNVEV (reference sequence). Written as DNA, the CDR3 is TGTGCCAGCAGTTTATCAGGTGTTAACACCGGGGAGCTGTTTTTT. It is translated as CASSLSGVNTGELFF.

This chain links TRBV5-1 with TRBJ2-2, with D perhaps matching TRBD1 (6 bases). CDR1 is SGHRS, CDR2 YFSETQ, per germline. The length of the CDR3 is 14 residues. The V and J ends lost 7 bases and 2 bases respectively, with 12 bases between them. In nucleotides, the CDR3 is TGCGCCAGCTATTCACAGGGAAACACCGGGGAGCTGTTTTTT. This codes for CASYSQGNTGELFF.

This sequence joins TRBV5-4 and TRBJ2-7, with 11 bases matching TRBD1. The CDR3 loop spans 13 amino acids. From germline, CDR1 is SGHNT and CDR2 YYREEE (reference sequence). With V trimmed by 7 bases and J by 1 base, 1 base remained unmatched. The CDR3 region has the DNA TGTGCCAGCGGACAGGGGGCATCCTACGAGCAGTACTTC. Its translation: CASGQGASYEQYF.

The V gene is TRBV28, the J gene TRBJ1-5, with D tentatively TRBD1 (6 bases). The CDR3 extends over 12 amino acids. CDR1 and CDR2 (germline): MDHEN, SYDVKM. Deletions cut 6 bases from V and 5 bases from J, with 8 bases between. DNA for the CDR3: TGTGCCAGCAGAAGACAGGATCAGCCCCAGCATTTT. Translation: CASRRQDQPQHF.

J is TRBJ1-2 and V is TRBV5-4, with a tentative D call TRBD1 (6 bases). CDR3 size: 14 residues. V was clipped by 3 bases and J by 8 bases, with 17 bases between them. The V gene's germline CDR1 is SGHNT and CDR2 YYREEE (reference sequence). CDR3 residues: CASSSDRTSWGYTF. CDR3 nucleotide sequence: TGTGCCAGCAGCTCCGACAGGACGAGTTGGGGCTACACCTTC.

The chain combines TRBV7-9 with TRBJ2-5, with TRBD2 matching 10 bases. V lost 2 bases, J lost 4 bases, and 1 base stayed unmatched. Per germline, CDR1 SEHNR and CDR2 FQNEAQ (reference sequence). There are 14 residues in the CDR3. CDR3 in amino acids: CASSLSSGGETQYF. CDR3 in DNA: TGTGCCAGCAGCTTATCTAGCGGGGGAGAGACCCAGTACTTC.

The chain's CDR3 is CASSQDERGEQYF. CDR3 nucleotide sequence: TGTGCCAGCAGCCAAGATGAGAGGGGCGAGCAGTACTTC. The chain recombines TRBV4-2 with TRBJ2-5; either TRBD1 or TRBD2 may supply D (5 bases each). TRBJ2-7 matches the DNA end more closely, so the J call is doubtful. The CDR3 spans 13 residues. Per germline, CDR1 LGHNA and CDR2 YNFKEQ.

The V call is TRBV7-2, the J call TRBJ1-6; D is ambiguous. The germline CDR1 and CDR2 sequences are SGHTA and FQGNSA. The V and J ends lost 4 bases and 11 bases respectively, with 6 bases between them. CDR3 length: 11 residues. Here the CDR3 reads CASSSGPPLHF. The CDR3, as DNA: TGTGCCAGCAGCTCCGGCCCACCCCTCCACTTT.